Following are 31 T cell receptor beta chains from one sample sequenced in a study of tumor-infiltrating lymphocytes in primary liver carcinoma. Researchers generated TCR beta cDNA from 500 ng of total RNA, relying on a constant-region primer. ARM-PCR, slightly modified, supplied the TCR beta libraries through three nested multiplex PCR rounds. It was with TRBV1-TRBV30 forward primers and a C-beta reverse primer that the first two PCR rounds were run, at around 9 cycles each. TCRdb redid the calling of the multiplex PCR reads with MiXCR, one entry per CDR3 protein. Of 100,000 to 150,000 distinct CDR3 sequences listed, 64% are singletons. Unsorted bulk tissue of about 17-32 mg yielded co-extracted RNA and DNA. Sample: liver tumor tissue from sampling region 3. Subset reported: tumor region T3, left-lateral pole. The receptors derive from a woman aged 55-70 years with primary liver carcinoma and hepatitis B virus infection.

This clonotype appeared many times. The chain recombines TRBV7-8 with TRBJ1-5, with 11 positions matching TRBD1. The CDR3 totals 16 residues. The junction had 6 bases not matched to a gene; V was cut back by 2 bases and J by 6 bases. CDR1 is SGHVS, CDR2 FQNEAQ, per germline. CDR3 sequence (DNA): TGTGCCAGCAGCTTAAAAGGGACAGGGGGTTTTCAGCCCCAGCATTTT. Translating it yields CASSLKGTGGFQPQHF. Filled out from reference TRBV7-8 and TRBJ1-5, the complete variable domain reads GAGVSQSPRYKVAKRGQDVALRCDPISGHVSLFWYQQALGQGPEFLTYFQNEAQLDKSGLPSDRFFAERPEGSVSTLKIQRTQQEDSAVYLCASSLKGTGGFQPQHFGDGTRLSIL.

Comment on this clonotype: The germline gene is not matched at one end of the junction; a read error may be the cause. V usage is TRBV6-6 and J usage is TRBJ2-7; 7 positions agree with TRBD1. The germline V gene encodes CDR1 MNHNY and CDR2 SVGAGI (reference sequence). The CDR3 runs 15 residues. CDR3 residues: CASSYSGTALHKQYF. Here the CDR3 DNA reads TGTGCTAGCAGTTACTCGGGGACAGCGTTACACAAGCAGTACTTC.

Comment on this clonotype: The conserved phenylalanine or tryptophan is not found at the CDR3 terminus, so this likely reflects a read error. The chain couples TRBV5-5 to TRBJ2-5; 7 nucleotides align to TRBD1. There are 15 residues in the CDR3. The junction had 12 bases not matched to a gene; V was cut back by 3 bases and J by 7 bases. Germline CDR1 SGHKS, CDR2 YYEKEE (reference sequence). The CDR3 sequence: CASSSTDRAPGTQYY. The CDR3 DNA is TGTGCCAGCAGCTCCACTGACAGGGCCCCCGGGACCCAGTACTAC.

In nucleotides, the CDR3 is TGTGCCAGCAGTCCTGGGATCTCGGGGGGAGGTGACTACACCTTC. It specifies CASSPGISGGGDYTF. The chain has TRBV5-5 and TRBJ1-2; possible D gene TRBD1, 5 bases. Trimming shortened V by 5 bases and J by 10 bases, and 24 bases separated the two germline ends. The CDR3 runs to 15 residues. CDR1 and CDR2 from the germline V gene are SGHKS and YYEKEE (reference sequence).

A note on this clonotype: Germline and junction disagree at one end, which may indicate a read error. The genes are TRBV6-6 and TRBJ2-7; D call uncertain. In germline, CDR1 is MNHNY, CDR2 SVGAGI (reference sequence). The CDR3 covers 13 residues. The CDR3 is CASRLDLSYEHYF. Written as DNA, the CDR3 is TGTGCCAGCAGGCTAGACTTATCCTACGAGCACTACTTC.

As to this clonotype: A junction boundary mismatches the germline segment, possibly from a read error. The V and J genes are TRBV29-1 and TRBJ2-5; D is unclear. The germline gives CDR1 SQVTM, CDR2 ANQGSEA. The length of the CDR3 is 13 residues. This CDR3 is CSISRSGLETQCF. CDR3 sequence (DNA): TGCAGCATCTCCAGATCGGGCTTGGAGACCCAGTGCTTC.

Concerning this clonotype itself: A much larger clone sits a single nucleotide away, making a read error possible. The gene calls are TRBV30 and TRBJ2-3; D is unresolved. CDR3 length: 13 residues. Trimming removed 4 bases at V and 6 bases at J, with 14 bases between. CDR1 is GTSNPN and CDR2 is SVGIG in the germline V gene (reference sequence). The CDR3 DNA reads TGTGCCTGGAAGGGATCTCACACGGATACGCAGTATTTT. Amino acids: CAWKGSHTDTQYF.

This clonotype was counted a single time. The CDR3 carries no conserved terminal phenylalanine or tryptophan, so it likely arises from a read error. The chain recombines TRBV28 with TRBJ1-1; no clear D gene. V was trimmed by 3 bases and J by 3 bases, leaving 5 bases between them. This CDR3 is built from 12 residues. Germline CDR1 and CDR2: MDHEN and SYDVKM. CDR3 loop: CASSLGHTEAFC. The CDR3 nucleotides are TGTGCCAGCAGTTTGGGTCACACTGAAGCTTTCTGT.

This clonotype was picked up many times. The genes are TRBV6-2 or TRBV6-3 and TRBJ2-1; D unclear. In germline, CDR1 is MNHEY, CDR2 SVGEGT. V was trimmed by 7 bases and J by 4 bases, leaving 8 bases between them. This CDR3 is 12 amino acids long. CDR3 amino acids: CASKEGYNEQFF. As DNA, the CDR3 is TGTGCCAGCAAGGAAGGGTACAATGAGCAGTTCTTC.

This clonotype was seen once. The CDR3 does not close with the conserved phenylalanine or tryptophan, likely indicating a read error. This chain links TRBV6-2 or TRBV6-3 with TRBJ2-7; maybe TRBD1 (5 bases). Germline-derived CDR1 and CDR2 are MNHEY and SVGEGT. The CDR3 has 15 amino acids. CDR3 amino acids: CASSTRQPSSYEQYS. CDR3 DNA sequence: TGTGCCAGCAGTACCAGACAGCCCAGCTCCTACGAACAGTACTCC.

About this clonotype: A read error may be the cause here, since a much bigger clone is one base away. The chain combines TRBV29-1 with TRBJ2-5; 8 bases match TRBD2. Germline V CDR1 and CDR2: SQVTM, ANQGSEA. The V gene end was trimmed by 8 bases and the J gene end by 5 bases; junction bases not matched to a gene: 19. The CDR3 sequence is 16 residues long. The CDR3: CSTPMGRLAGSETQYF. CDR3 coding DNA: TGCAGCACCCCGATGGGTCGCCTAGCGGGCTCGGAGACCCAGTACTTC.

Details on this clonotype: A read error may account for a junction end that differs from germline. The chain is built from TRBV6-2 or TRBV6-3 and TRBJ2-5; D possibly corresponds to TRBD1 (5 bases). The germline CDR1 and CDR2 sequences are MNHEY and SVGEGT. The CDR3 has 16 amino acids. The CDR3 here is CTSSPPPSVGEETQYF. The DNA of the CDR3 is TGTACCAGCAGTCCCCCTCCCTCAGTAGGGGAAGAGACCCAGTACTTC.

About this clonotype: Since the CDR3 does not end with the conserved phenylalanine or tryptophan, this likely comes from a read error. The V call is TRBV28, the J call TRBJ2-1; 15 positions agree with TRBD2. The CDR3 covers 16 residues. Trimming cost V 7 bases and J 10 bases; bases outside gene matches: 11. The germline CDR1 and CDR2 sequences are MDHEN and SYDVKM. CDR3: CASTGGGTSGRSEQFI. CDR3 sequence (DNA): TGTGCCAGCACCGGGGGGGGGACTAGCGGGAGGTCGGAGCAGTTCATC.

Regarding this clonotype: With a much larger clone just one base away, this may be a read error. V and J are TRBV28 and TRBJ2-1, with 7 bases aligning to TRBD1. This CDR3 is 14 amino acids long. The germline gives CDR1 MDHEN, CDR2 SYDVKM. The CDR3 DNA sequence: TGTGCCAGCAGAAGGACAGGTGGGTTTGGTGAGCAGTCCTTC. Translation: CASRRTGGFGEQSF.

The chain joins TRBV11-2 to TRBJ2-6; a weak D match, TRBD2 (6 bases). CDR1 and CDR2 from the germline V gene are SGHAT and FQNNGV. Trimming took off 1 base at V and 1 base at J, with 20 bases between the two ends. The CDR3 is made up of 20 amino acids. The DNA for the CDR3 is TGTGCCAGCAGCTTAGTGTCGCTGGGCGGGGTAGATTCTGGGGCCAACGTCCTGACTTTC. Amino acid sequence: CASSLVSLGGVDSGANVLTF.

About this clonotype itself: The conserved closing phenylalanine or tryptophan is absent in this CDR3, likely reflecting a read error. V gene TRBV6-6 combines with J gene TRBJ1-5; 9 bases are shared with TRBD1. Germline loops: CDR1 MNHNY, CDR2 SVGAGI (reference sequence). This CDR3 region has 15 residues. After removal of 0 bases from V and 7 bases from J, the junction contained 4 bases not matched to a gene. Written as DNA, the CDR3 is TGTGCCAGCAGTTACTCAGACAGGGGGAACCAGCCCCAGCATCTT. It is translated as CASSYSDRGNQPQHL.

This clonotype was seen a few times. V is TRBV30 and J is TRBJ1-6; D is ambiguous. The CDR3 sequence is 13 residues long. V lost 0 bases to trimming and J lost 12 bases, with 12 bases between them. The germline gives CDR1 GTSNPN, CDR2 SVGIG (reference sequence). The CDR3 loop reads CAWSVKSGGPLHF. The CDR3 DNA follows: TGTGCCTGGAGTGTTAAGTCGGGAGGACCCCTCCACTTT. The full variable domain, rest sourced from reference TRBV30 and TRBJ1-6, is SQTIHQWPATLVQPVGSPLSLECTVEGTSNPNLYWYRQAAGRGLQLLFYSVGIGQISSEVPQNLSASRPQDRQFILSSKKLLLSDSGFYLCAWSVKSGGPLHFGNGTRLTVT.

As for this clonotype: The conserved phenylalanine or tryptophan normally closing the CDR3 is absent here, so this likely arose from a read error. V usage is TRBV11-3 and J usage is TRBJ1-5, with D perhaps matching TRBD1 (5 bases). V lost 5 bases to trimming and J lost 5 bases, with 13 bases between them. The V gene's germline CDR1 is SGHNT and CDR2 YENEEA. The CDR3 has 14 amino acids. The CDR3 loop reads CASSPRTWYQPQHS. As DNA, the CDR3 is TGTGCCAGCAGCCCAAGGACATGGTATCAGCCCCAGCATTCT.

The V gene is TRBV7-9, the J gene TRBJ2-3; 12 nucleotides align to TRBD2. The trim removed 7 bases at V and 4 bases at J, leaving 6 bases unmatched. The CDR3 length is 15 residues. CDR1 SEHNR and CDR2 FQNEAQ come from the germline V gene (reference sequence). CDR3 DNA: TGTGCCAGCAACTCACTAGCGGGAGGCTCAGATACGCAGTATTTT. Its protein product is CASNSLAGGSDTQYF.

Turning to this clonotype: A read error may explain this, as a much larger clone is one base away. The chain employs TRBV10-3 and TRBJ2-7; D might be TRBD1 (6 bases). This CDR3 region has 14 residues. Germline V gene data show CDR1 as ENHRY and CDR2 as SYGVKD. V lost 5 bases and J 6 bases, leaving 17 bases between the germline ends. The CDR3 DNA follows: TGTGCCATCAGTAAGGGGGAAAGGGCCTGCGAGCAGTACTTC. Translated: CAISKGERACEQYF.

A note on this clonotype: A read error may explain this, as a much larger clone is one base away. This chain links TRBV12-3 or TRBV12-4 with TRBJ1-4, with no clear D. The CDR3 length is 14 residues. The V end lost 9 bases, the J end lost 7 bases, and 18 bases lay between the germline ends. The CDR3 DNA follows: TGTGCCAGTATGGTGGAGCTTAAGGGTGAAAAACTGTTTTTT. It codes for CASMVELKGEKLFF.

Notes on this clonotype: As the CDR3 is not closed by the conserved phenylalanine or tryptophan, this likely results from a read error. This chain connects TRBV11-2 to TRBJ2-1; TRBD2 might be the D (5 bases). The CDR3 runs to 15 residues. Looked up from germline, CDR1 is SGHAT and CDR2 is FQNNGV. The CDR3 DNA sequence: TGTGCCAGCAGCCCGCAGCGGAGCTCCTATAATGAGCAGTTCTTA. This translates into CASSPQRSSYNEQFL.

Written as DNA, the CDR3 is TGTGCCAGCAGTTACCTTTCTAAGGGGAGGGCGAACACCGGGGAGCTGTTTTTT. This codes for CASSYLSKGRANTGELFF. The V call is TRBV6-5, the J call TRBJ2-2; 7 bases align to TRBD2. Trimming cost V 2 bases and J 0 bases; bases outside gene matches: 9. Per the germline V gene, CDR1 is MNHEY and CDR2 is SVGAGI. This CDR3 region has 18 residues.

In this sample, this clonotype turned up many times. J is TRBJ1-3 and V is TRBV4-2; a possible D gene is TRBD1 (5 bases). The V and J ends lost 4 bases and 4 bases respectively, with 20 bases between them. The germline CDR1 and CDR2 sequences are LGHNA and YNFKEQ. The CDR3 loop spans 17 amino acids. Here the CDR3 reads CASSPKGRAGDGNTIYF. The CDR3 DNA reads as TGTGCCAGCAGCCCCAAGGGACGGGCTGGGGACGGAAACACCATATATTTT.

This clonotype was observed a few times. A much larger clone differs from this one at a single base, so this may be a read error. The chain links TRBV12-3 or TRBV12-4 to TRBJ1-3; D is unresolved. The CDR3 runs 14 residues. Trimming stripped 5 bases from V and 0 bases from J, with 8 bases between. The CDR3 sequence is CASSPAYSGNTIYF. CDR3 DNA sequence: TGTGCCAGCAGTCCTGCCTACTCTGGAAACACCATATATTTT.

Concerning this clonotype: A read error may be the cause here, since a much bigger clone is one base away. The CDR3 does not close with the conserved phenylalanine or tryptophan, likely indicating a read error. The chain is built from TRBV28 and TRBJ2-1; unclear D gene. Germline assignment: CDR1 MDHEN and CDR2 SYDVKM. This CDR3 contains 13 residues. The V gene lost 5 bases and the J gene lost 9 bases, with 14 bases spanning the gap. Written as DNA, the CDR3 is TGTGCCAGCAGTCCCCCCCTAGTCCTTGAGCAGTTCTTA. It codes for CASSPPLVLEQFL.

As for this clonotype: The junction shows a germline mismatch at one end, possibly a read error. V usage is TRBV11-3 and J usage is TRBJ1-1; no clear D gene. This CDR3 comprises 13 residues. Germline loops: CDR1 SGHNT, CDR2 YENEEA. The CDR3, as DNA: TGTGCCAGCAGCCATTCACTGGCCACTCAAGCTTTCTTT. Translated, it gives CASSHSLATQAFF.

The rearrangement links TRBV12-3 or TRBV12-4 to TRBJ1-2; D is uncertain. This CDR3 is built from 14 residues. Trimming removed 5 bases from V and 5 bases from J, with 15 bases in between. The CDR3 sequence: CASSVTQRAYGYTF. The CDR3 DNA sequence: TGTGCCAGCAGTGTGACGCAGCGGGCGTATGGCTACACCTTC.

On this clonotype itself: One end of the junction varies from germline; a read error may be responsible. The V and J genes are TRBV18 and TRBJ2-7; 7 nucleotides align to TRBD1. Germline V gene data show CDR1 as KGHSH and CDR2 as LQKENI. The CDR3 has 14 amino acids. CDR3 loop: CASSPNRGSYEQYF. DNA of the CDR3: TGTGCAAGCTCACCTAACAGGGGTTCCTACGAGCAGTACTTC.

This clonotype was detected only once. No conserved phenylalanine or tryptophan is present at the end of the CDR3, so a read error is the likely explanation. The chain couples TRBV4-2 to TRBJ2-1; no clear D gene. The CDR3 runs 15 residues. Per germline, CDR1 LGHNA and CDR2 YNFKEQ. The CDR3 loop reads CASSQDSSSHNEQFL. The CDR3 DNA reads TGTGCCAGCAGCCAAGATTCGAGCTCCCACAATGAGCAGTTCTTA.

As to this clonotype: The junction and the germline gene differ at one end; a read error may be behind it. The CDR3 sequence is CASCLGGWEPDF. For the CDR3, the DNA is TGTGCCAGCTGCTTAGGGGGCTGGGAACCCGACTTC. J is TRBJ2-7 and V is TRBV11-2; 7 bases line up with TRBD1. The CDR3 extends over 12 amino acids. Per germline, CDR1 SGHAT and CDR2 FQNNGV.